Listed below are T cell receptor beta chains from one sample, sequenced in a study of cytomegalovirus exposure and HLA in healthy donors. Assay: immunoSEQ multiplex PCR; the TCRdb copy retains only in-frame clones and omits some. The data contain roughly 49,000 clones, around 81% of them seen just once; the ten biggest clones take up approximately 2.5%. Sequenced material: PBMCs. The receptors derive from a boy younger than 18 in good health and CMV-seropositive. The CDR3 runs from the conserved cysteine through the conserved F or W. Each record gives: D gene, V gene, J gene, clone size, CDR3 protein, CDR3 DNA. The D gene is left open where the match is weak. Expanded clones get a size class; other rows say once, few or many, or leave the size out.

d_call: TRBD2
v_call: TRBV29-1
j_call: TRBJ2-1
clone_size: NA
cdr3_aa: CSGRTGGLEQFF
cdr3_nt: TGCAGCGGGAGAACGGGGGGACTTGAGCAGTTCTTC

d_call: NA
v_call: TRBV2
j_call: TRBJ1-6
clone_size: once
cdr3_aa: CASSDEGFNSPLHF
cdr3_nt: TGTGCCAGCAGTGACGAGGGTTTTAATTCACCCCTCCACTTT

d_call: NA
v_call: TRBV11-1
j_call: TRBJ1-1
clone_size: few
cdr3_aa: CASSSPVGAGGMNTEAFF
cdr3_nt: TGTGCCAGCAGCTCCCCTGTGGGGGCAGGAGGAATGAACACTGAAGCTTTCTTT

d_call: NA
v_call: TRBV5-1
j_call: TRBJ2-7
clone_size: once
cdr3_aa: CASSLGRGAPSEQYF
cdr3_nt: TGCGCCAGCAGCTTGGGTCGTGGGGCCCCGAGCGAGCAGTACTTC

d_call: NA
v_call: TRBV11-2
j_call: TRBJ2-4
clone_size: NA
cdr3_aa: CASSLAPRGRRDIQYF
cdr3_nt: TGTGCCAGCAGCTTAGCCCCAAGGGGGCGGAGGGACATTCAGTACTTC

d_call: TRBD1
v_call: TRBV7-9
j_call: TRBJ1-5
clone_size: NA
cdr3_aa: CASSVGQIGAQPQHF
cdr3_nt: TGTGCCAGCAGCGTGGGACAGATAGGAGCTCAGCCCCAGCATTTT

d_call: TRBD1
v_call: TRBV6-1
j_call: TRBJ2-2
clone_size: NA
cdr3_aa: CASSPQGWAGELFF
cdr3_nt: TGTGCCAGCAGTCCACAGGGGTGGGCCGGGGAGCTGTTTTTT

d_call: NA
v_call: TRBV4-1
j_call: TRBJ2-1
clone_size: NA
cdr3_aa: CASSQVQGAHNEQFF
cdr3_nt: TGCGCCAGCAGCCAAGTGCAGGGTGCCCACAATGAGCAGTTCTTC

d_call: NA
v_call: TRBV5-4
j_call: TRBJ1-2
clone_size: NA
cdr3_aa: CASSPQGIYGYTF
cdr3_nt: TGTGCCAGCAGCCCTCAGGGGATCTATGGCTACACCTTC

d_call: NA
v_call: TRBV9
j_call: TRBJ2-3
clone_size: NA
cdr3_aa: CASSLNREGGTDTQYF
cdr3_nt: TGTGCCAGCAGCCTAAACAGGGAGGGGGGCACAGATACGCAGTATTTT

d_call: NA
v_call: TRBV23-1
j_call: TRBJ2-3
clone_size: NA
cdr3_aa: CASSPTGRTQYF
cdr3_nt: TGCGCCAGCAGCCCGACAGGAAGAACGCAGTATTTT

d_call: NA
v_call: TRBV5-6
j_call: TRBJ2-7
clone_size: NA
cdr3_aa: CASSLGGYEQYF
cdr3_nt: TGTGCCAGCAGCTTGGGAGGCTACGAGCAGTACTTC

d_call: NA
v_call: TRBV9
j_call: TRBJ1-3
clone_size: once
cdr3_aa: CASSAGGRYAGNTIYF
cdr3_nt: TGTGCCAGCAGCGCCGGGGGGCGGTACGCTGGAAACACCATATATTTT

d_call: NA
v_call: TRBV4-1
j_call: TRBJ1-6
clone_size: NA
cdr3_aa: CASSQAGGGFNSPLHF
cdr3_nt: TGCGCCAGCAGCCAAGCTGGCGGGGGATTCAATTCACCCCTCCACTTT

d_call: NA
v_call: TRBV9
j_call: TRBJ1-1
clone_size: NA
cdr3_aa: CASSPGGVLNTEAFF
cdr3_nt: TGTGCCAGCAGCCCGGGGGGGGTCTTGAACACTGAAGCTTTCTTT

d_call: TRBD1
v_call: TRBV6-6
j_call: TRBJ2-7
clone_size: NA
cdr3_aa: CASSYTTGTGGEQYF
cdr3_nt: TGTGCCAGCAGTTACACAACCGGGACAGGGGGCGAGCAGTACTTC

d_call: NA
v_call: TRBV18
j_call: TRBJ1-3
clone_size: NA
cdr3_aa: CASSPQFLSSGNTIYF
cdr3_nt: TGTGCCAGCTCACCACAGTTCCTTAGCTCTGGAAACACCATATATTTT

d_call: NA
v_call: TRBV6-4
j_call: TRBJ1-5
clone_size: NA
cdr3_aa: CASSEFVGQPQHF
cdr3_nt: TGTGCCAGCAGTGAATTCGTCGGTCAGCCCCAGCATTTT

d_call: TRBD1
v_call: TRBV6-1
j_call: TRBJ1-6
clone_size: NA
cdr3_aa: CASSEANRNRGRVERSPLHF
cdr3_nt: TGTGCCAGCAGTGAAGCGAACCGAAACAGGGGGCGGGTGGAGCGTTCACCCCTCCACTTT

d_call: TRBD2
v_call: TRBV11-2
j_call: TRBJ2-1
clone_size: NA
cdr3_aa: CASSLVSLSTSGGYEQFF
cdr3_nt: TGTGCCAGCAGCTTGGTGTCGCTGTCGACTAGCGGGGGCTATGAGCAGTTCTTC

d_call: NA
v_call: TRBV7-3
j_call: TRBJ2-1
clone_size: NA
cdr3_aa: CASSPPEGGGSHNEQFF
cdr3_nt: TGTGCCAGCAGCCCTCCGGAAGGCGGAGGATCCCACAATGAGCAGTTCTTC

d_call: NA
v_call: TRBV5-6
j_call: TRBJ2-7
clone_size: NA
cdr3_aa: CASSLALWGGQGEQYF
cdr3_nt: TGTGCCAGCAGCTTAGCCCTCTGGGGGGGCCAAGGCGAGCAGTACTTC

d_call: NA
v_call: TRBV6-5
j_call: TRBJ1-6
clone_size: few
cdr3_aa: CASSISKENSPLHF
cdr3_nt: TGTGCCAGCAGTATTAGCAAGGAGAATTCACCCCTCCACTTT

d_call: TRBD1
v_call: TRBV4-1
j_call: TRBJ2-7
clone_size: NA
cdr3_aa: CASSHPGQGRDEQYF
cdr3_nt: TGCGCCAGCAGCCATCCGGGACAGGGGCGGGACGAGCAGTACTTC

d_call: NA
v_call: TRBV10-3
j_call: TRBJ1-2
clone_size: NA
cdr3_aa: CAISEGRGDGYTF
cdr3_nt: TGTGCCATCAGTGAGGGCAGGGGTGATGGCTACACCTTC

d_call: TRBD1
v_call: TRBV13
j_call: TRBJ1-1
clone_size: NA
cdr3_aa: CASSSRSIQTGDLDTEAFF
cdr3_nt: TGTGCCAGCAGCTCCCGGTCAATTCAAACAGGGGATTTGGACACTGAAGCTTTCTTT

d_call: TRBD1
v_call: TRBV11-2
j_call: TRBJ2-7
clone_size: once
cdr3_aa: CASSPVRTGVHEQYF
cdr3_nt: TGTGCCAGCAGCCCGGTAAGGACAGGGGTCCACGAGCAGTACTTC

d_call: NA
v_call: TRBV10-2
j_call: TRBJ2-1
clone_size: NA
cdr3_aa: CASSEGGTANEQFF
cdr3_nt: TGCGCCAGCTCGGAAGGAGGGACAGCTAATGAGCAGTTCTTC

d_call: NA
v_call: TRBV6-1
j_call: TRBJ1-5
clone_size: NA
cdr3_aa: CASRTDSVPGQPQHF
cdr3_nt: TGTGCCAGCAGGACCGACTCGGTACCGGGTCAGCCCCAGCATTTT

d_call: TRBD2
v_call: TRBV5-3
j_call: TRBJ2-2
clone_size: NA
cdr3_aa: CARSRPTSGGPGTGELFF
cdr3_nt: TGTGCCAGAAGCCGTCCGACTAGCGGGGGGCCAGGCACCGGGGAGCTGTTTTTT

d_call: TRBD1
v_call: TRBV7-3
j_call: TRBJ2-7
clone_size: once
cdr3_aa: CASSPTGTGMYEQYF
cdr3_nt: TGTGCCAGCAGCCCAACTGGGACAGGGATGTACGAGCAGTACTTC

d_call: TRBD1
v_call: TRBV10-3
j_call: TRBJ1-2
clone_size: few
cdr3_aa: CAISPGQPGRGYTF
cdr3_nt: TGTGCCATCAGTCCGGGACAGCCGGGCCGAGGCTACACCTTC

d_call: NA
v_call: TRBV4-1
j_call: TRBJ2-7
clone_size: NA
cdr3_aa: CASSQEFPDSYEQYF
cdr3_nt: TGCGCCAGCAGCCAAGAGTTTCCAGACTCCTACGAGCAGTACTTC

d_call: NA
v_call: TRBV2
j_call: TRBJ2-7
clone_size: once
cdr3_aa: CASRPRPTVTASYEQYF
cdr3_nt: TGTGCCAGCCGCCCCCGCCCGACCGTTACAGCCTCTTACGAGCAGTACTTC

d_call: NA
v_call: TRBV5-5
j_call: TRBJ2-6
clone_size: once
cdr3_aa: CASSLAWGPGANVLTF
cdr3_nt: TGTGCCAGCAGCTTGGCTTGGGGGCCCGGGGCCAACGTCCTGACTTTC